Sequencing of this T cell receptor (beta chain) was carried out in a study of cytomegalovirus exposure and HLA in healthy donors. This CDR3 comprises 19 residues. With 3 bases clipped from V and 5 bases from J, the junction kept 12 bases outside the gene matches. The germline V gene encodes CDR1 SGHRS and CDR2 YFSETQ. Measured with immunoSEQ multiplex PCR; TCRdb has only the in-frame clones, and not every one. The sample consists of 150,000 to 200,000 clones, roughly 89% of them appearing once. Note on this clone: What it recognizes is unknown.

General study results and limits: Reported performance of the classifier showed diagnosis of cytomegalovirus status with high specificity and sensitivity.

The sample taken for sequencing was PBMCs. This TCR was recovered from a woman aged 18 to 35 in good health and CMV-seropositive. The rearrangement joins TRBV5-1 to TRBJ2-2; 14 bases are a match to TRBD2. CDR3 sequence (DNA): TGCGCCAGCAGCTACGCGGGACTAGCGGGGGTGAAAAGTACCGGGGAGCTGTTTTTT. The encoded protein is CASSYAGLAGVKSTGELFF.